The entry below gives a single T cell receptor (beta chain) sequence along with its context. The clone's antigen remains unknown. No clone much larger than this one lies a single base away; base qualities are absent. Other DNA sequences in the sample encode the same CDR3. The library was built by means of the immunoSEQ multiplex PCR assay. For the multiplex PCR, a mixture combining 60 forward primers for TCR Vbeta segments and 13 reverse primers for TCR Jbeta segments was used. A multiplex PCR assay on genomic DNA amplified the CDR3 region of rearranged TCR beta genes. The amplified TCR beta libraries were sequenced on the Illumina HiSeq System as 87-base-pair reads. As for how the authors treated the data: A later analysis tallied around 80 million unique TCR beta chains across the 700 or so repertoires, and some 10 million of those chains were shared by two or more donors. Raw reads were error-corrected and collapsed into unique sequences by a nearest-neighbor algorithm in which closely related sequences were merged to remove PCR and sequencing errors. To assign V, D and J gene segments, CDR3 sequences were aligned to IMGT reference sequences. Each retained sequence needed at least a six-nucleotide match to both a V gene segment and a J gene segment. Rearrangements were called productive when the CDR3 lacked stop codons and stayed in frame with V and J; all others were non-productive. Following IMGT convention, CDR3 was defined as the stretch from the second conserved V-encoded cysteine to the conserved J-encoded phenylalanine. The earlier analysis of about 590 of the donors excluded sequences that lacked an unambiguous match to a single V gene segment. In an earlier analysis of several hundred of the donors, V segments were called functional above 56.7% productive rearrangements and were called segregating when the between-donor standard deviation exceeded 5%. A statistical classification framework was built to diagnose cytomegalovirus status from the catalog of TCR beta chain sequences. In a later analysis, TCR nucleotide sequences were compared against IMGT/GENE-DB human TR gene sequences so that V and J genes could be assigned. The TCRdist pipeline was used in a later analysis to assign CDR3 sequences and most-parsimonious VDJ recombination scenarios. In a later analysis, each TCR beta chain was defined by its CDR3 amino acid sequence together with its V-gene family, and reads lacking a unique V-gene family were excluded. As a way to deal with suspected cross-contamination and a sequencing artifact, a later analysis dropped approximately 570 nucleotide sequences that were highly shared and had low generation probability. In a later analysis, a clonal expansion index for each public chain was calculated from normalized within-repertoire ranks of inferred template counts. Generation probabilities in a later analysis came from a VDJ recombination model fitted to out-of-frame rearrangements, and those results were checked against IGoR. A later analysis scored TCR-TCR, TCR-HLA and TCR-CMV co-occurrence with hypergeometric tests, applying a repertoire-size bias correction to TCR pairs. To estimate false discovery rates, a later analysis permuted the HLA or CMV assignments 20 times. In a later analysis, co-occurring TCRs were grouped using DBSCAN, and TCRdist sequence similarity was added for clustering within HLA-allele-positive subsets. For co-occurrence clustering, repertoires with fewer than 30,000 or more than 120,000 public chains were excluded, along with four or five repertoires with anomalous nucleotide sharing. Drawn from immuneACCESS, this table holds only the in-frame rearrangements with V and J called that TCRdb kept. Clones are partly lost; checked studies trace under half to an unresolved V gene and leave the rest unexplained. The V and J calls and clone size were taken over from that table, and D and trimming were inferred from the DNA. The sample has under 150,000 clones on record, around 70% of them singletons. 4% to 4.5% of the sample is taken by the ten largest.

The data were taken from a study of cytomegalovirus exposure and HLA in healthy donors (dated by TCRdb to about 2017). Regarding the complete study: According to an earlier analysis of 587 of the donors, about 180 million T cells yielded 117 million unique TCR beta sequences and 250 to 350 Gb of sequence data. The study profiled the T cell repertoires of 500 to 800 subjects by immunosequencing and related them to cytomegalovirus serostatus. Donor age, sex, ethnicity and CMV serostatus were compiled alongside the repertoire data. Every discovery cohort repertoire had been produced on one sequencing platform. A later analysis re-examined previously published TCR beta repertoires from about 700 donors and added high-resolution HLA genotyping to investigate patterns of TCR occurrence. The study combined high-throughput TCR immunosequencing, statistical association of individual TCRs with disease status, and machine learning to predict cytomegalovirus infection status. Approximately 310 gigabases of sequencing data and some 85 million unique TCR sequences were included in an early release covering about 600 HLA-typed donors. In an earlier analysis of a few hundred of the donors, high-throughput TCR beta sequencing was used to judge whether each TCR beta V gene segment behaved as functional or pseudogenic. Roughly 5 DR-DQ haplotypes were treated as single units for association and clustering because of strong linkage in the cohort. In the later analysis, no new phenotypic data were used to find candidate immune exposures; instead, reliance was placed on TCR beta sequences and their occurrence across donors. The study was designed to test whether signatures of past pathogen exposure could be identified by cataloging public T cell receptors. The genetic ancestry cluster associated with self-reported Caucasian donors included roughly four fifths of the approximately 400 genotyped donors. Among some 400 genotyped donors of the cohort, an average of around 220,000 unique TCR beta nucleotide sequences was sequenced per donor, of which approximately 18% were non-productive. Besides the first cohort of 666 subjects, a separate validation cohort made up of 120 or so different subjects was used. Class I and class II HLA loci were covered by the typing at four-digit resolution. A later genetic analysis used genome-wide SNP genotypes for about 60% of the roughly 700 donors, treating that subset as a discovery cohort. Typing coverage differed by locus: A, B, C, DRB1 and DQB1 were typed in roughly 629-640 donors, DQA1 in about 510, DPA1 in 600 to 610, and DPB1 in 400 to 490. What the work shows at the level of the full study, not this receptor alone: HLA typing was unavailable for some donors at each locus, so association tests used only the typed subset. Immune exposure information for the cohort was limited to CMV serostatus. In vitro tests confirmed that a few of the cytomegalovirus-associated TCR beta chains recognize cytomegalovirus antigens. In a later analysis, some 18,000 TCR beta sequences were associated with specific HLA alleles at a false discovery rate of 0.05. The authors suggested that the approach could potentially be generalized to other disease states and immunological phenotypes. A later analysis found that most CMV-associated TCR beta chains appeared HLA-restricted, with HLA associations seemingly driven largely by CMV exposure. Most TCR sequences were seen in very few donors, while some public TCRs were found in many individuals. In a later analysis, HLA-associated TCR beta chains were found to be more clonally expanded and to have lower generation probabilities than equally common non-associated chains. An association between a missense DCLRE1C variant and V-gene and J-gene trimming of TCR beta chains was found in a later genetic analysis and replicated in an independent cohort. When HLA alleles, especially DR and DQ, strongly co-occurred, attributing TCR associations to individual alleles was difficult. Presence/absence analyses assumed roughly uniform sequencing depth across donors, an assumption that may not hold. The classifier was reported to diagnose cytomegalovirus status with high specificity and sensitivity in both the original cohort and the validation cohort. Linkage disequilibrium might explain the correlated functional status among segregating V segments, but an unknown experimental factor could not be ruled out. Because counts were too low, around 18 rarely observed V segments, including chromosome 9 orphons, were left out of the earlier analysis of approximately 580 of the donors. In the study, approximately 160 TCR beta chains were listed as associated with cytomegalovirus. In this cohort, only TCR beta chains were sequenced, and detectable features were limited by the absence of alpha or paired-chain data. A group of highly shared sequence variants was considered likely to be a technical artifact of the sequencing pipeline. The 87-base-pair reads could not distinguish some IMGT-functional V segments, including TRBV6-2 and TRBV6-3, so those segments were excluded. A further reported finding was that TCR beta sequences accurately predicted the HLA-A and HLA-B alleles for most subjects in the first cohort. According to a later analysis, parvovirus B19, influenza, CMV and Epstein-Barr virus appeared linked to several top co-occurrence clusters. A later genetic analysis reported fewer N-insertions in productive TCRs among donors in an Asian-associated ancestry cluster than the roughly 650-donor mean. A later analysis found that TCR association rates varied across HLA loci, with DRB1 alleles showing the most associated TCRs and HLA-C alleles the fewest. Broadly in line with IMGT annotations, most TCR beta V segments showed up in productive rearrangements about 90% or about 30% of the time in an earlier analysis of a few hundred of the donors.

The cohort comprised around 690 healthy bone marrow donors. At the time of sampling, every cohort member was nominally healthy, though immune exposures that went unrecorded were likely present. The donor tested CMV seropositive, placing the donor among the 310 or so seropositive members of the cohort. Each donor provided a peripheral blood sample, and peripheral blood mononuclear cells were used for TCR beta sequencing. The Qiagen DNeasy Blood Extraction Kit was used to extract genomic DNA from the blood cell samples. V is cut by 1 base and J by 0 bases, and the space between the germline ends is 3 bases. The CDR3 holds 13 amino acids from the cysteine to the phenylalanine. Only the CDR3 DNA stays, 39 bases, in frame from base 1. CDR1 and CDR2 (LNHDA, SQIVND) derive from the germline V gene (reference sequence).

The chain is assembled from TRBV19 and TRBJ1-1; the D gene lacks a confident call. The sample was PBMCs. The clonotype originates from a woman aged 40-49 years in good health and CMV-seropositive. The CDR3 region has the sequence CASSIAVNTEAFF. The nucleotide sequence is TGTGCCAGTAGTATAGCGGTGAACACTGAAGCTTTCTTT. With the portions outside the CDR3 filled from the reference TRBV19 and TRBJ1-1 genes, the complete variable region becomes DGGITQSPKYLFRKEGQNVTLSCEQNLNHDAMYWYRQDPGQGLRLIYYSQIVNDFQKGDIAEGYSVSREKKESFPLTVTSAQKNPTAFYLCASSIAVNTEAFFGQGTRLTVV.